The 2 T cell receptor beta chains below all came from one sample that was sequenced in a study of shared clonotypes between healthy human individuals. The method was immunoSEQ multiplex PCR; TCRdb's version includes in-frame clones alone and lacks a portion of them. The table records 2.3 million or so clones, 90% to 95% of them present only once. Material: naive CD4+ T cells from PBMCs. Documented subset: CD45RA+ positively selected. These TCRs come from a man between 18 and 29 years old in good health. Some clones in this sample may be carry-over from other donors' samples.

This clone was picked up one time. The rearrangement links TRBV10-3 to TRBJ1-2; 7 nucleotides match TRBD1. CDR1 and CDR2 (germline): ENHRY, SYGVKD. V trimming: 5 bases; J trimming: 0 bases; junction bases outside the gene matches: 3. This CDR3 is built from 14 residues. CDR3 protein: CAISSTGTNYGYTF. CDR3 DNA: TGTGCCATCAGTTCGACAGGGACTAACTATGGCTACACCTTC.

CDR3 sequence reads: CASTMDGGNTEAFF. The CDR3 DNA follows: TGCGCCAGCACTATGGACGGGGGGAACACTGAAGCTTTCTTT. The V call is TRBV5-1, the J call TRBJ1-1, with D perhaps matching TRBD1 (5 bases). CDR1 is SGHRS and CDR2 is YFSETQ in the germline V gene. Trimming removed 6 bases from V and 1 base from J, with 13 bases in between. This CDR3 comprises 14 residues.